The present T cell receptor beta chain was sequenced within a study of human T cells and chemical hapten exposure. This clonotype was recorded at least ten times. Noted time point: patch test 2, 6 weeks after DPC sensitization. Regarding treatment: therapeutic diphenylcyclopropenone sensitization with weekly scalp DPC. From the RACE reads, TCRdb called clonotypes with MiXCR, one entry per CDR3 protein. The table has fewer than 100,000 distinct CDR3 sequences, around 10% seen once. This CDR3 has 17 amino acids. Germline V CDR1 and CDR2: SGHTA, FQGNSA. Losses at the gene ends were 3 bases for V and 1 base for J; bases not matched to a gene: 5.

The sample was whole blood, taken in connection with sensitization to the hapten diphenylcyclopropenone (DPC). This receptor was taken from a man between 18 and 29 years old with alopecia areata. Some clones in this sample may be carry-over from other donors' samples. The chain links TRBV7-2 to TRBJ2-3, with 12 bases fitting TRBD1. The CDR3 reads CASSFGTGGRGTDTQYF. The CDR3 nucleotides read TGTGCCAGCAGCTTTGGGACAGGGGGCAGGGGCACAGATACGCAGTATTTT.